This TCR beta chain was identified in a study of T cell responses to AZD1222 COVID-19 vaccine. Notes on the study in general: Close to half of spike-specific TCRs reportedly recognize unmutated variant regions. It should be noted that donors were predominantly white British and more often female, and clonal diversity was possibly underestimated. Repertoires in all cases were sampled only once the peak T cell response had passed.

Comments on this clone: The antigen is not known.

The trim removed 3 bases at V and 5 bases at J, leaving 14 bases unmatched. CDR1 MNHEY and CDR2 SVGEGT come from the germline V gene. The CDR3 has 17 amino acids. Second-dose recipients at about 4 or about 12 weeks were treated as one pooled group. Some clones are missing from TCRdb's copy, which holds only in-frame ones; the method was immunoSEQ multiplex PCR. Here the sample spans over 100,000 clones, approximately 90% being singletons. This chain joins TRBV6-2 or TRBV6-3 and TRBJ2-3, with 7 bases lining up with TRBD2. This specimen consisted of peripheral blood, obtained 28 days after the second AZD1222 dose. This TCR was recovered from an adult who received the AZD1222 COVID-19 vaccine. CDR3 region: CASSYGKYGGSEDTQYF. The CDR3 DNA reads as TGTGCCAGCAGTTATGGGAAGTACGGGGGGTCCGAAGATACGCAGTATTTT.